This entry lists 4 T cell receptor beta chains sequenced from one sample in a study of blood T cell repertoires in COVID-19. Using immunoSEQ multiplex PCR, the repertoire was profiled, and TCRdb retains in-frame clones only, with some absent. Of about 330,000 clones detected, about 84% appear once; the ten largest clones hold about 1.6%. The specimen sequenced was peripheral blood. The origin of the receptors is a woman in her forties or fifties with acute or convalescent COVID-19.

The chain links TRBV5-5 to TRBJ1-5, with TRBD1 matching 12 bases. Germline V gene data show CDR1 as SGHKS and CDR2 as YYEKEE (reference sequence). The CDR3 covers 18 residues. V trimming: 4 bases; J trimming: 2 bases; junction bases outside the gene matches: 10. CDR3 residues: CASSMGQGAWRGNQPQHF. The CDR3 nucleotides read TGTGCCAGCAGCATGGGACAGGGGGCTTGGCGGGGCAATCAGCCCCAGCATTTT.

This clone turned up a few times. DNA for the CDR3: TGTGCCAGCAGCGCCGACCCGGGCGGGGAGCTGTTTTTT. It encodes CASSADPGGELFF. J is TRBJ2-2 and V is TRBV9; D unresolved. The length of the CDR3 is 13 residues. Trimming shortened V by 3 bases and J by 7 bases, and 10 bases separated the two germline ends. Germline CDR1 reads SGDLS; CDR2 reads YYNGEE.

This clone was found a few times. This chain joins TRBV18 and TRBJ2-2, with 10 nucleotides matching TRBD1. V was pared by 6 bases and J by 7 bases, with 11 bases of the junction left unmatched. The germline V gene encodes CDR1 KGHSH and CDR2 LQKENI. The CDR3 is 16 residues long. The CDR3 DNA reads TGTGCCAGCTCGCCCAGAAGACAGGGGGCAGGCGGGGAGCTGTTTTTT. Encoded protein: CASSPRRQGAGGELFF.

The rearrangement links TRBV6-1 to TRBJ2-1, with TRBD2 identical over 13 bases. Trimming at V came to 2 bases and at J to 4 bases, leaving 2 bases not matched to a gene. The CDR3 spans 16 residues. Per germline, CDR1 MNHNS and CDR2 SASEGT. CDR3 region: CASSEWGLAGYNEQFF. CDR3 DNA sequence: TGTGCCAGCAGTGAATGGGGACTAGCGGGGTACAATGAGCAGTTCTTC.